Presented here are 27 T cell receptor beta chains from one specimen sequenced in a study of T cells in Graves' hyperthyroidism and ophthalmopathy. There were TCR beta CDR3 regions amplified from RNA transcripts. During a first-round RT-PCR of the TCR CDR3, the HTBI primer set was used. MiXCR, applied by TCRdb to the multiplex PCR reads, yields one record per CDR3 protein. The table includes approximately 560,000 distinct CDR3 sequences, roughly 46% detected once. The sequenced material came from peripheral blood or thyroid tissue (not recorded which). The receptors were gathered from a woman between 18 and 29 years old with Graves' hyperthyroidism.

The rearrangement joins TRBV15 to TRBJ1-1; 8 nucleotides line up with TRBD1. Trimming cost V 7 bases and J 1 base; bases outside gene matches: 5. CDR3 length: 14 residues. Germline V CDR1 and CDR2: LNHNV, YYDKDF (reference sequence). The CDR3 reads CATTRGTGNTEAFF. CDR3 nucleotide sequence: TGTGCCACCACCCGAGGGACAGGGAACACTGAAGCTTTCTTT. The full variable domain, completed using reference TRBV15 and TRBJ1-1, is DAMVIQNPRYQVTQFGKPVTLSCSQTLNHNVMYWYQQKSSQAPKLLFHYYDKDFNNEADTPDNFQSRRPNTSFCFLDIRSPGLGDTAMYLCATTRGTGNTEAFFGQGTRLTVV.

The chain links TRBV4-3 to TRBJ2-5, with 9 bases lining up with TRBD2. Germline V gene lookup returns CDR1 LGHNA and CDR2 YSLEER. The CDR3 covers 17 residues. J was trimmed by 4 bases and V by 1 base; bases with no gene match: 10. The CDR3 here is CASSQAWLAGEGETQYF. The CDR3, as DNA: TGCGCCAGCAGCCAAGCTTGGTTAGCGGGAGAGGGAGAGACCCAGTACTTC.

This clonotype was detected a few times. The V and J genes are TRBV10-3 and TRBJ2-7; D may be TRBD1 (6 bases). This CDR3 is 13 amino acids long. The germline V and J ends were trimmed by 10 bases and 3 bases, with 16 bases remaining between them. Germline V gives CDR1 ENHRY, CDR2 SYGVKD. The CDR3 DNA follows: TGTGCCAGCACCTTGACAGGATACTACGAGCAGTACTTC. Residues: CASTLTGYYEQYF.

This clonotype has at least ten counts. An end of the junction differs from the germline gene, which may be a read error. The V call is TRBV7-7, the J call TRBJ2-5, with 7 positions matching TRBD1. CDR1 and CDR2 from the germline V gene are SSHAT and FNYEAQ (reference sequence). This CDR3 spans 15 amino acids. The DNA for the CDR3 is TGTGCTAGCAGCTTAGGTCAAGGGGGCGCCGAGACCCAGTACTTC. It yields the protein CASSLGQGGAETQYF.

This clonotype was detected a few times. This chain joins TRBV2 and TRBJ2-7; D perhaps matches TRBD2 (5 bases). This CDR3 region has 13 residues. Germline V gene data show CDR1 as SNHLY and CDR2 as FYNNEI. V lost 7 bases, J lost 2 bases, and 12 bases lay in between. The DNA of the CDR3 is TGTGCCAGCATTTCTTTAGCGACCTACGAGCAGTACTTC. It yields the protein CASISLATYEQYF.

This chain uses TRBV29-1 with TRBJ1-5; 10 bases match TRBD1. In germline, CDR1 is SQVTM, CDR2 ANQGSEA. This CDR3 is 13 amino acids long. Trimming removed 6 bases from V and 5 bases from J; junction bases left unmatched: 4. The CDR3 coding sequence is TGCAGCGTCGGGACAGGGGTACATCAGCCCCAGCATTTT. This encodes CSVGTGVHQPQHF.

The chain joins TRBV29-1 to TRBJ1-5, with 7 bases that match TRBD2. Judging by the DNA end, TRBJ2-3 fits better; the J call may be wrong. The germline CDR1 and CDR2 sequences are SQVTM and ANQGSEA. The CDR3 length is 15 residues. This CDR3 reads CSVERREIRTDTQYF. The DNA of the CDR3 is TGCAGCGTTGAAAGGCGGGAGATACGCACAGATACGCAGTATTTT.

This clonotype came up a few times. This chain connects TRBV19 to TRBJ2-3; 8 bases are shared with TRBD1. The CDR3 is 12 amino acids. V lost 4 bases, J lost 6 bases, and 0 bases stayed unmatched. CDR1 and CDR2 from the germline V gene are LNHDA and SQIVND (reference sequence). Here the CDR3 reads CASSRTGDTQYF. The CDR3 nucleotides read TGTGCCAGTAGTAGGACAGGGGATACGCAGTATTTT.

The chain carries TRBV19 and TRBJ1-1; possible D gene TRBD1, 5 bases. This CDR3 region has 17 residues. Germline-derived CDR1 and CDR2 are LNHDA and SQIVND (reference sequence). V was trimmed by 9 bases and J by 1 base, leaving 24 bases between them. Here the CDR3 DNA reads TGTGCCAGCAGTTACTCCCGCGGCAGGGTGGAGAACACTGAAGCTTTCTTT. Its translation: CASSYSRGRVENTEAFF.

The genes are TRBV7-2 and TRBJ2-5, with 9 bases identical to TRBD1. Trimming removed 4 bases from V and 4 bases from J; junction bases left unmatched: 7. The CDR3 is 15 amino acids. Germline V CDR1 and CDR2: SGHTA, FQGNSA. CDR3 residues: CASSSGKDRGETQYF. CDR3 coding DNA: TGTGCCAGCAGCTCCGGCAAGGACAGGGGAGAGACCCAGTACTTC.

J is TRBJ2-2 and V is TRBV7-3; 7 positions match TRBD1. The V gene's germline CDR1 is SGHTA and CDR2 FQGTGA. There are 17 residues in the CDR3. V dropped 3 bases and J dropped 7; count of bases not matched to a gene: 14. CDR3 sequence: CASSFPPREGGSGELFF. CDR3 DNA sequence: TGTGCCAGCAGCTTTCCCCCTCGGGAAGGGGGCAGCGGGGAGCTGTTTTTT.

As for this clonotype: Germline and junction disagree at one end, which may indicate a read error. The chain employs TRBV5-1 and TRBJ1-2; D remains ambiguous. This CDR3 spans 14 amino acids. CDR1 and CDR2 from the germline V gene are SGHRS and YFSETQ. CDR3: CASSLGREYDGYTF. CDR3 bases: TGTGCCAGCAGCTTGGGTAGGGAGTACGATGGCTACACCTTC.

This clonotype was observed a handful of times. The chain joins TRBV7-4 to TRBJ1-1, with no clear D. Germline V gives CDR1 SGHVT, CDR2 SQSDAQ. This CDR3 has 13 amino acids. V was clipped by 2 bases and J by 11 bases, with 15 bases between them. DNA for the CDR3: TGTGCCAGCAGCTTACACCACGGGCCGTTGGCTTTCTTT. This codes for CASSLHHGPLAFF.

V and J are TRBV2 and TRBJ1-2; D remains unclear. This CDR3 comprises 13 residues. CDR1 SNHLY and CDR2 FYNNEI come from the germline V gene. V was trimmed by 0 bases and J by 4 bases, leaving 6 bases between them. The CDR3 region has the DNA TGTGCCAGCAGTGAAGCGCGGGCCTATGGCTACACCTTC. Translation: CASSEARAYGYTF.

This clonotype was recorded many times. The CDR3 is CAIREGPLIAYEQYF. The CDR3 DNA reads as TGTGCCATCAGGGAGGGTCCCCTCATAGCCTACGAGCAGTACTTC. This chain connects TRBV10-3 to TRBJ2-7, with D possibly matching TRBD2 (6 bases). V was clipped by 6 bases and J by 2 bases, with 17 bases between them. The CDR3 consists of 15 residues. Looked up from germline, CDR1 is ENHRY and CDR2 is SYGVKD.

This clonotype has just a few counts. As DNA, the CDR3 is TGTGCCAGCACCGAGGACTCCATGAACACTGAAGCTTTCTTT. This gives the protein CASTEDSMNTEAFF. V is TRBV7-8 and J is TRBJ1-1; D is undetermined. CDR1 and CDR2 from the germline V gene are SGHVS and FQNEAQ. Trimming pared 7 bases from V and 0 bases from J, leaving 12 bases between. The CDR3 loop spans 14 amino acids.

Comments on this clonotype: The junction differs from germline at one of its ends, possibly a read error. The chain combines TRBV25-1 with TRBJ1-1; 7 bases map to TRBD1. Germline V gives CDR1 MGHDK, CDR2 SYGVNS. The CDR3 spans 13 residues. CDR3 residues: CASSQGEAVEAFF. The CDR3 DNA reads as TGCGCCAGCAGCCAGGGGGAGGCCGTTGAAGCTTTCTTT.

This clonotype was observed many times. CDR3 sequence: CASSLTGLGYGYTF. As DNA, the CDR3 is TGTGCCAGCAGCTTGACAGGGTTGGGCTATGGCTACACCTTC. The chain is built from TRBV7-3 and TRBJ1-2, with TRBD1 matching 7 bases. The CDR3 extends over 14 amino acids. The junction had 5 bases not matched to a gene; V was cut back by 3 bases and J by 4 bases. Germline V lookup: CDR1 SGHTA, CDR2 FQGTGA.

The genes are TRBV11-1 and TRBJ2-7; 10 bases fit TRBD2. Germline-derived CDR1 and CDR2 are SGHAT and FQDESV (reference sequence). Germline trimming cut 5 bases from V and 3 bases from J; bases unmatched to any gene: 7. This CDR3 has 15 amino acids. The CDR3 nucleotides are TGTGCCAGCAGCGTTGCTAGCGGGAGTCTCTACGAGCAGTACTTC. This codes for CASSVASGSLYEQYF.

The chain carries TRBV10-3 and TRBJ2-7; TRBD1 matches at 10 bases. The CDR3 covers 14 residues. V lost 7 bases and J lost 3; bases outside the gene matches: 6. Germline values: CDR1 ENHRY, CDR2 SYGVKD. This chain's CDR3 is CAIKMGDRGYEQYF. Here the CDR3 DNA reads TGTGCCATCAAAATGGGGGACAGGGGCTACGAGCAGTACTTC.

The chain is built from TRBV7-9 and TRBJ1-2; 12 nucleotides match TRBD1. The CDR3 is 15 amino acids. V was clipped by 4 bases and J by 6 bases; unmatched bases: 6. Looked up from germline, CDR1 is SEHNR and CDR2 is FQNEAQ (reference sequence). The DNA of the CDR3 is TGTGCCAGCAGCTCGGCCGGGACAGGGGGCCATGGCTACACCTTC. It yields the protein CASSSAGTGGHGYTF.

V gene TRBV6-5 combines with J gene TRBJ1-2, with D maybe TRBD1 (6 bases). Germline CDR1 is MNHEY and CDR2 is SVGAGI. Trimming shortened V by 4 bases and J by 5 bases, and 20 bases separated the two germline ends. The CDR3 runs 16 residues. CDR3 region: CASSSQQGPCGYGYTF. CDR3 sequence (DNA): TGTGCCAGCAGTTCCCAACAGGGTCCGTGCGGTTATGGCTACACCTTC.

The chain has TRBV24-1 and TRBJ2-7, with D possibly TRBD1 on 8 matching bases. V was pared by 4 bases and J by 6 bases, with 15 bases between. The CDR3 is 14 residues long. From germline, CDR1 is KGHDR and CDR2 SFDVKD. Here the CDR3 reads CATSDPTGEGEQYF. The DNA for the CDR3 is TGTGCCACCAGTGACCCGACAGGGGAGGGCGAGCAGTACTTC.

To note about this clonotype: This sequence may be a read error, since a much larger clone differs from it by one base. The chain combines TRBV10-2 with TRBJ2-7; D is perhaps TRBD2 (6 bases). Germline CDR1 reads WSHSY; CDR2 reads SAAADI. The CDR3 covers 15 residues. CDR3 nucleotides: TGTGCCAGCAGTCCGAATGCTGGGGGGAGAGACGAGCAGTACTTC. Residues: CASSPNAGGRDEQYF.

The J gene is TRBJ1-3, the V gene TRBV11-1; the match to TRBD1 covers 7 bases. The CDR3 loop spans 17 amino acids. The V and J ends lost 2 bases and 5 bases, in that order; junction bases with no gene match: 12. Germline-derived CDR1 and CDR2 are SGHAT and FQDESV (reference sequence). The DNA for the CDR3 is TGTGCCAGCAGCTTATGGGACAGCCGCACGGATAGAAACACCATATATTTT. This sequence encodes CASSLWDSRTDRNTIYF.

J is TRBJ1-1 and V is TRBV19; perhaps TRBD1 as D (6 bases). Trimming left V 2 bases short and J 1 base short, with 11 bases between. The CDR3 is 15 amino acids. Germline V CDR1 and CDR2: LNHDA, SQIVND (reference sequence). CDR3 residues: CASSISGGPNTEAFF. CDR3 in DNA: TGTGCCAGTAGTATAAGCGGGGGCCCGAACACTGAAGCTTTCTTT.

This clonotype occurred once. The junction differs from germline at one of its ends, possibly a read error. V and J are TRBV5-4 and TRBJ1-2; TRBD1 might be the D (6 bases). The germline gives CDR1 SGHNT, CDR2 YYREEE (reference sequence). The CDR3 is made up of 14 amino acids. Here the CDR3 reads CASSQEGGAGGYTF. CDR3 in DNA: TGCGCCAGCAGCCAAGAGGGGGGAGCCGGTGGCTACACCTTC.